The T cell receptor beta chain described here comes from a study of metastatic and nonmetastatic thyroid tumors. Looking at the study overall: Where malignant and benign thyroid patients were concerned, repertoires were compared across blood and tumor or nodule tissue. Whole-study findings and limits: Malignant thyroid tumors reportedly exceeded benign nodules significantly in TCR beta diversity, with the difference appearing in blood and tumor.

At least ten counts were recorded for this clone. The antigen is unknown. TCRdb used MiXCR to call clones anew from the PCR reads. Among approximately 44,000 clones listed, around 28% were seen once. The length of the CDR3 is 15 residues. The V segment lost 7 bases and the J segment 1 base; nucleotides outside the gene matches: 6. Germline loops: CDR1 MDHEN, CDR2 SYDVKM. There were no patients who had received any treatment before thyroid surgery. What was sequenced was blood. The sequence derives from a male donor with papillary thyroid cancer or a benign thyroid nodule (not recorded which). Some clones in this sample may be carry-over from other donors' samples. The chain employs TRBV28 and TRBJ1-5, with TRBD1 matching over 8 bases. The CDR3 sequence: CASMTQGGSNQPQHF. CDR3 DNA: TGTGCCAGCATGACACAGGGGGGAAGCAATCAGCCCCAGCATTTT.